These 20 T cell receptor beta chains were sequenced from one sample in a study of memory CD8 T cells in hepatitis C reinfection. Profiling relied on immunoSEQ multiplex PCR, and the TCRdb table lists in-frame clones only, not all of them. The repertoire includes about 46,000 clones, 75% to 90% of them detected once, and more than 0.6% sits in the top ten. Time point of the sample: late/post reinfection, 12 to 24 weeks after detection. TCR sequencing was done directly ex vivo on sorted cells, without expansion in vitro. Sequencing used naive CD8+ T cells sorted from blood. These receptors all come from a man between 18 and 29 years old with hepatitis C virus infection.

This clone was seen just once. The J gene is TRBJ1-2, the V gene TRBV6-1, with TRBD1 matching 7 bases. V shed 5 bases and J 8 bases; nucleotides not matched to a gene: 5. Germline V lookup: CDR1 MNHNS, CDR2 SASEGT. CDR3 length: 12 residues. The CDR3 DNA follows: TGTGCCAGCAGTCGACAGGGCGAAGGCTACACCTTC. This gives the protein CASSRQGEGYTF.

CDR3 sequence: CASSSVTGFHEQFF. The CDR3 DNA reads as TGTGCCAGCAGCTCTGTGACTGGCTTCCATGAGCAGTTCTTC. The gene calls are TRBV14 and TRBJ2-1; D is undetermined. V dropped 5 bases and J dropped 8 bases, with 16 bases sitting between them. The CDR3 runs to 14 residues. Germline lookup yields CDR1 SGHDN and CDR2 FVKESK.

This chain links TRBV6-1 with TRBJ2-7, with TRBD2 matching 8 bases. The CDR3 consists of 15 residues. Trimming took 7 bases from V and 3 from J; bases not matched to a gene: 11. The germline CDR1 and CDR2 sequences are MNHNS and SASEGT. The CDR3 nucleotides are TGTGCCAGCACCTTAGTGGGACTAGGGATCTACGAGCAGTACTTC. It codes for CASTLVGLGIYEQYF.

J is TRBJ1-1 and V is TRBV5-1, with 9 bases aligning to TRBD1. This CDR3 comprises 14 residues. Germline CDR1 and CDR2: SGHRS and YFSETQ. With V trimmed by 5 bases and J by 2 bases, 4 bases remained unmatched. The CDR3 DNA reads TGCGCCAGCAGGGTGGGACAGGGTAACACTGAAGCTTTCTTT. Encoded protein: CASRVGQGNTEAFF.

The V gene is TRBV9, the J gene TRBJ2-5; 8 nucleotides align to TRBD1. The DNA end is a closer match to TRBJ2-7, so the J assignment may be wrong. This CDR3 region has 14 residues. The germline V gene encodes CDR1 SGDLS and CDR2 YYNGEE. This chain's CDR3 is CASSPGDRSYEQYF. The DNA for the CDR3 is TGTGCCAGCAGCCCGGGGGACAGGTCCTACGAGCAGTACTTC.

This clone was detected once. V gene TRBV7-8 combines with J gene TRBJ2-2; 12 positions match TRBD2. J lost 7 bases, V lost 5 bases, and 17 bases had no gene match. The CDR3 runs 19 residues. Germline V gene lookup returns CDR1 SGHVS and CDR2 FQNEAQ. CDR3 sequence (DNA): TGTGCCAGCAGCCCCACCGGATACGGACTAGCGGGGAGGAACGGGGAGCTGTTTTTT. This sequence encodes CASSPTGYGLAGRNGELFF.

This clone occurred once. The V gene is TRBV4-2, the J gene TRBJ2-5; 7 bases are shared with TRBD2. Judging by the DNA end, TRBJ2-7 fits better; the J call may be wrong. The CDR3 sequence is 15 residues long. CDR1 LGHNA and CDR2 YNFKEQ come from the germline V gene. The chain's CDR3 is CASSQEGGLPYEQYF. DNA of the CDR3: TGTGCCAGCAGCCAAGAGGGAGGGCTACCCTACGAGCAGTACTTC.

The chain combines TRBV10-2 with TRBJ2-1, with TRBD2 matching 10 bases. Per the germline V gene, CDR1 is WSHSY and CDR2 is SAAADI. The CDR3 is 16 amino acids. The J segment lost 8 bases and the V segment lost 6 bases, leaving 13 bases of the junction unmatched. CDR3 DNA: TGCGCCAGCAGCGCATCCGAAGCGGGAGGGCTCGATGAGCAGTTCTTC. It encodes CASSASEAGGLDEQFF.

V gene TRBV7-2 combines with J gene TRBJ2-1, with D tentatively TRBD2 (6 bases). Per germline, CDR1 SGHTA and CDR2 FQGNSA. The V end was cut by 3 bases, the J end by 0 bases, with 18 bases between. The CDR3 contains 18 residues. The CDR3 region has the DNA TGTGCCAGCAGCTTGCGGGTTGGGGGGATGGGCTCCTACAATGAGCAGTTCTTC. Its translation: CASSLRVGGMGSYNEQFF.

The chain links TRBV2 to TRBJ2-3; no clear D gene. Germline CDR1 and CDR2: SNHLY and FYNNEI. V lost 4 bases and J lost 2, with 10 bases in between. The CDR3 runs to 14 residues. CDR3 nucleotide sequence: TGTGCCAGCAGTGGCCTTAGTACCACAGATACGCAGTATTTT. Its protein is CASSGLSTTDTQYF.

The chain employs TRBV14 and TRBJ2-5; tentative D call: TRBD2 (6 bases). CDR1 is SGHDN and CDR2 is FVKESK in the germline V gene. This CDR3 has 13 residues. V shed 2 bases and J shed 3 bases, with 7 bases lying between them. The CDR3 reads CASSQRLEETQYF. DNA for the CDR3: TGTGCCAGCAGCCAAAGACTAGAAGAGACCCAGTACTTC.

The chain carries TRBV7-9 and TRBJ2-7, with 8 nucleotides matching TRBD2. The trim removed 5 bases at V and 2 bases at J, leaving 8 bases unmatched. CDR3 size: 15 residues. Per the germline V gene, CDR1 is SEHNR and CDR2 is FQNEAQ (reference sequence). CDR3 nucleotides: TGTGCCAGCAGCGGTACACTAGCGGCAACCTACGAGCAGTACTTC. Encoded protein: CASSGTLAATYEQYF.

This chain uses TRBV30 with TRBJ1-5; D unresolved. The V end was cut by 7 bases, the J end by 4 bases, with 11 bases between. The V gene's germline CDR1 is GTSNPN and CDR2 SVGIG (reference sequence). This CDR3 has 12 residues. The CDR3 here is CAYDLLNQPQHF. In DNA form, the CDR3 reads TGTGCCTACGACCTACTAAATCAGCCCCAGCATTTT.

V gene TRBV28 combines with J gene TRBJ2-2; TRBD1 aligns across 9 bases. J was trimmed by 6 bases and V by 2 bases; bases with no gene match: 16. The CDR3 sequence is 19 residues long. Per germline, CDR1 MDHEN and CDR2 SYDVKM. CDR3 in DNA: TGTGCCAGCAGTTTAAATGTCATGCGGGACAGGGTGGGACCCGGGGAGCTGTTTTTT. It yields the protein CASSLNVMRDRVGPGELFF.

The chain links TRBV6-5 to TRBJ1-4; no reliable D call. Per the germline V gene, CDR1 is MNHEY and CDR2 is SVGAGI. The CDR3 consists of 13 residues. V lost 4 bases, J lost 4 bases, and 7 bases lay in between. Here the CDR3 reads CASSWSVNEKLFF. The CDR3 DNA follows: TGTGCCAGCAGTTGGAGTGTTAATGAAAAACTGTTTTTT.

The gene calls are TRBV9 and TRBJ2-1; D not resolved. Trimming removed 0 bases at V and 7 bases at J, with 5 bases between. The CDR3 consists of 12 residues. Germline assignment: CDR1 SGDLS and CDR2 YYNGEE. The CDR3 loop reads CASSVAGNEQFF. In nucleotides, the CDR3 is TGTGCCAGCAGCGTAGCCGGGAATGAGCAGTTCTTC.

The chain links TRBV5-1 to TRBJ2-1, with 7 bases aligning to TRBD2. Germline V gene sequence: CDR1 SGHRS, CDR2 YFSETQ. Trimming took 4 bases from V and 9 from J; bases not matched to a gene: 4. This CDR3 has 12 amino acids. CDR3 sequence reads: CASSPAGVEQFF. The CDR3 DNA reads TGCGCCAGCAGCCCGGCGGGGGTTGAGCAGTTCTTC.

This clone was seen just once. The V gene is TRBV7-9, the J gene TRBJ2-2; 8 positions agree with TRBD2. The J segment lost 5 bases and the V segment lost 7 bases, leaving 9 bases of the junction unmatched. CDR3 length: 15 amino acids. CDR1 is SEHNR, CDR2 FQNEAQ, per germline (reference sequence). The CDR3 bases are TGTGCCAGCAACCAAGCGGGAGAGGTAACCGGGGAGCTGTTTTTT. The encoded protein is CASNQAGEVTGELFF.

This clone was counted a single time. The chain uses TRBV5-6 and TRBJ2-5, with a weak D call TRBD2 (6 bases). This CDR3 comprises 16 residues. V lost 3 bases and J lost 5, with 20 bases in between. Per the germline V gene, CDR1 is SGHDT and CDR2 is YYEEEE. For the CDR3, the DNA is TGTGCCAGCAGCTCGGAGGGGATTGGGGTTCGGGAGACCCAGTACTTC. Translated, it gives CASSSEGIGVRETQYF.

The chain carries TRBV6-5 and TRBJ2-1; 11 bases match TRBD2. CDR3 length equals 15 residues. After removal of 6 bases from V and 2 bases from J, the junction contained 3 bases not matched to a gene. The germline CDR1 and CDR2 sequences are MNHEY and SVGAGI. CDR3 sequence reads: CASRVSGGAYNEQFF. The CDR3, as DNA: TGTGCCAGCAGGGTTAGCGGGGGGGCCTACAATGAGCAGTTCTTC.